Listed here are 23 T cell receptor beta chains from one sample, sequenced in a study of CD8 T cells in Susac syndrome. RNA was extracted with the RNeasy kit, and a quantity of roughly 0.45 to 1 ug was reverse transcribed using random hexamers. Each CDR3 protein gets one entry after TCRdb re-called the immunoSEQ multiplex PCR reads with MiXCR. This sample has about 18,000 distinct CDR3 sequences, with approximately 96% found just once. Sequenced: CD8+ T cells from PBMCs. These receptors all stem from a human donor in good health.

The chain employs TRBV7-3 and TRBJ2-1; TRBD2 agrees at 7 bases. Trimming took 2 bases from V and 6 from J; bases not matched to a gene: 7. The germline CDR1 and CDR2 sequences are SGHTA and FQGTGA. The CDR3 contains 15 residues. This CDR3 is CASSLGGGAFNEQFF. CDR3 sequence (DNA): TGTGCCAGCAGCTTAGGGGGGGGTGCCTTCAATGAGCAGTTCTTC.

This chain connects TRBV2 to TRBJ2-7; perhaps D is TRBD1 or TRBD2 (5 bases each). The CDR3 totals 12 residues. V dropped 5 bases and J dropped 5 bases, with 10 bases sitting between them. Per the germline V gene, CDR1 is SNHLY and CDR2 is FYNNEI. The DNA for the CDR3 is TGTGCCAGCAGTTGGGACCCAAACGAGCAGTACTTC. This translates into CASSWDPNEQYF.

The chain is built from TRBV6-6 and TRBJ1-1; D is unresolved. CDR3 length: 13 amino acids. V was shortened by 7 bases and J by 0 bases, with 9 bases between the two germline ends. The germline CDR1 and CDR2 sequences are MNHNY and SVGAGI (reference sequence). CDR3 bases: TGTGCCAGCAAGGAGACTTTGAACACTGAAGCTTTCTTT. Translating it yields CASKETLNTEAFF.

The J gene is TRBJ2-7, the V gene TRBV5-6, with D possibly being TRBD1 (6 bases). The germline V gene has CDR1 SGHDT and CDR2 YYEEEE. The CDR3 runs to 15 residues. Trimming pared 4 bases from V and 3 bases from J, leaving 17 bases between. The CDR3 nucleotides read TGTGCCAGCAGCCAAAGGGTGGGCAGGGGCTACGAGCAGTACTTC. Protein product: CASSQRVGRGYEQYF. Based on the CDR3 plus reference TRBV5-6 and TRBJ2-7, the full variable domain is DAGVTQSPTHLIKTRGQQVTLRCSPKSGHDTVSWYQQALGQGPQFIFQYYEEEERQRGNFPDRFSGHQFPNYSSELNVNALLLGDSALYLCASSQRVGRGYEQYFGPGTRLTVT.

The chain combines TRBV7-3 with TRBJ2-5; D might be TRBD1 (6 bases). The V and J ends lost 4 bases and 5 bases respectively, with 11 bases between them. Germline lookup yields CDR1 SGHTA and CDR2 FQGTGA. The CDR3 loop spans 13 amino acids. This CDR3 reads CASSSTGSETQYF. CDR3 coding DNA: TGTGCCAGCAGCTCCACAGGGTCGGAGACCCAGTACTTC.

V usage is TRBV29-1 and J usage is TRBJ2-1; TRBD2 matches 11 bases. Germline V gives CDR1 SQVTM, CDR2 ANQGSEA. Trimming removed 8 bases from V and 7 bases from J; junction bases left unmatched: 10. There are 14 residues in the CDR3. The CDR3 region has the DNA TGCAGCCTCTCAGGGGCTAGCGGGAGGAATGAGCAGTTCTTC. Its translation is CSLSGASGRNEQFF.

CDR3 in amino acids: CASSYHVEGTEAFF. CDR3 DNA sequence: TGTGCCAGCAGTTACCACGTGGAGGGCACTGAAGCTTTCTTT. The chain has TRBV6-2 or TRBV6-3 and TRBJ1-1, with unresolved D. The germline V gene has CDR1 MNHEY and CDR2 SVGEGT. The CDR3 length is 14 residues. The V end was cut by 2 bases, the J end by 4 bases, with 11 bases between.

The chain is built from TRBV24-1 and TRBJ2-3, with 14 bases matching TRBD2. The CDR3 loop spans 16 amino acids. Unmatched junction bases numbered 4, after V lost 5 bases and J lost 4 bases. Per germline, CDR1 KGHDR and CDR2 SFDVKD. The CDR3, as DNA: TGTGCCACCAGTGTGGGACTAGCGGGAGAGGCAGATACGCAGTATTTT. Its protein product is CATSVGLAGEADTQYF.

The gene calls are TRBV7-3 and TRBJ2-2; a weak D match, TRBD1 (6 bases). CDR3 size: 13 residues. V was trimmed by 5 bases and J by 5 bases, leaving 9 bases between them. The germline V gene has CDR1 SGHTA and CDR2 FQGTGA. CDR3 region: CASSLRGTGELFF. The CDR3 region has the DNA TGTGCCAGCAGCCTCAGGGGAACCGGGGAGCTGTTTTTT.

V and J are TRBV9 and TRBJ2-7; maybe TRBD2 (6 bases). The germline CDR1 and CDR2 sequences are SGDLS and YYNGEE. Trimming shortened V by 0 bases and J by 7 bases, and 14 bases separated the two germline ends. The CDR3 runs to 14 residues. CDR3: CASSVGGDPQEQYF. The CDR3 nucleotides read TGTGCCAGCAGCGTAGGGGGGGATCCTCAGGAGCAGTACTTC.

The J gene is TRBJ2-1, the V gene TRBV28; 9 positions agree with TRBD1. The ends lost 4 bases at V and 0 bases at J; junction bases unmatched: 7. The CDR3 covers 17 residues. CDR1 and CDR2 (germline): MDHEN, SYDVKM. In DNA form, the CDR3 reads TGTGCCAGCAGTTGGGGACAGGGACCTTCCTCCTACAATGAGCAGTTCTTC. Amino acid sequence: CASSWGQGPSSYNEQFF.

CDR3 nucleotide sequence: TGTGCCAGCAACCCCGGACTAGTGGATGAGCAGTTCTTC. It codes for CASNPGLVDEQFF. The J gene is TRBJ2-1, the V gene TRBV12-3 or TRBV12-4, with 7 bases matching TRBD2. J lost 8 bases, V lost 7 bases, and 8 bases had no gene match. The CDR3 is made up of 13 amino acids.

This rearrangement joins TRBV27 to TRBJ1-2; no clear D. The V end lost 2 bases, the J end lost 4 bases, and 11 bases lay between the germline ends. Germline-derived CDR1 and CDR2 are MNHEY and SMNVEV (reference sequence). The length of the CDR3 is 14 residues. Written as DNA, the CDR3 is TGTGCCAGCAGTTTAAGTCCGACCAGCTATGGCTACACCTTC. Encoded protein: CASSLSPTSYGYTF.

This chain connects TRBV29-1 to TRBJ1-1; D is unresolved. CDR1 SQVTM and CDR2 ANQGSEA come from the germline V gene. The ends were cut back, 7 bases at V and 1 base at J, with 10 bases in the middle. The CDR3 length is 12 residues. CDR3 loop: CSGTDPNTEAFF. CDR3 bases: TGCAGCGGAACGGACCCGAACACTGAAGCTTTCTTT.

This chain connects TRBV11-2 to TRBJ2-1; D may be TRBD2 (6 bases). Germline lookup yields CDR1 SGHAT and CDR2 FQNNGV. There are 13 residues in the CDR3. Trimming left V 5 bases short and J 4 bases short, with 9 bases between. CDR3 in amino acids: CASSSGFYNEQFF. The DNA of the CDR3 is TGTGCCAGCAGCAGCGGGTTTTACAATGAGCAGTTCTTC.

In this sample, this clonotype turned up once. The J gene is TRBJ2-1, the V gene TRBV27, with TRBD2 matching over 12 bases. Germline loops: CDR1 MNHEY, CDR2 SMNVEV (reference sequence). The trim removed 6 bases at V and 4 bases at J, leaving 4 bases unmatched. This CDR3 is built from 15 residues. The CDR3 DNA follows: TGTGCCAGCAGAACCGGGACTAGCGGGTACAATGAGCAGTTCTTC. Translated, it gives CASRTGTSGYNEQFF.

The gene calls are TRBV7-3 and TRBJ2-2; D gene uncertain. V was cut by 2 bases and J by 6 bases, with 10 bases left in between. CDR3 size: 14 residues. Looked up from germline, CDR1 is SGHTA and CDR2 is FQGTGA. The CDR3, as DNA: TGTGCCAGCAGCTTAGGGCTGGTCTCCGGGGAGCTGTTTTTT. Its protein is CASSLGLVSGELFF.

The chain is built from TRBV4-3 and TRBJ2-3; 9 bases agree with TRBD2. The CDR3 totals 15 residues. The germline CDR1 and CDR2 sequences are LGHNA and YSLEER. V gave up 0 bases and J gave up 13 bases; unmatched junction bases: 11. Written as DNA, the CDR3 is TGCGCCAGCAGCCAAGATCGAGGGACTAGCAGGACCGAGTATTTT. It translates to CASSQDRGTSRTEYF.

This chain's CDR3 is CASSQDGSGSTDTQYF. The CDR3 DNA reads TGCGCCAGCAGCCAAGATGGAAGTGGGAGCACAGATACGCAGTATTTT. The chain is built from TRBV4-3 and TRBJ2-3; D uncertain. Looked up from germline, CDR1 is LGHNA and CDR2 is YSLEER. The germline V and J ends were trimmed by 0 bases and 0 bases, with 10 bases remaining between them. This CDR3 has 16 residues.

V and J are TRBV12-3 or TRBV12-4 and TRBJ2-7; 10 nucleotides agree with TRBD2. The trim removed 9 bases at V and 4 bases at J, leaving 6 bases unmatched. The CDR3 has 13 amino acids. The DNA for the CDR3 is TGTGCCAGTGAGCGGGAGGGCCTGTACGAGCAGTACGTC. Residues: CASEREGLYEQYV.

The chain joins TRBV29-1 to TRBJ2-7, with a tentative D call TRBD1 (5 bases). CDR1 and CDR2 (germline): SQVTM, ANQGSEA. V was shortened by 3 bases and J by 6 bases, with 18 bases between the two germline ends. This CDR3 is 14 amino acids long. CDR3 coding DNA: TGCAGCGTTGACACCAGGGATGAAACGGGCGAGCAGTACTTC. Translated, it gives CSVDTRDETGEQYF.

The chain carries TRBV7-8 and TRBJ2-1; 7 positions match TRBD2. J lost 0 bases, V lost 1 base, and 0 bases had no gene match. CDR1 is SGHVS, CDR2 FQNEAQ, per germline. This CDR3 is built from 15 residues. In nucleotides, the CDR3 is TGTGCCAGCAGCTTAGGCGGGGGCTCCTACAATGAGCAGTTCTTC. Amino acid sequence: CASSLGGGSYNEQFF.

This sequence joins TRBV12-3 or TRBV12-4 and TRBJ2-5; D possibly uses TRBD1 or TRBD2 (5 bases each). V was clipped by 5 bases and J by 4 bases, with 14 bases between them. This CDR3 has 14 residues. CDR3 protein: CASSAGTPRETQYF. The CDR3 DNA sequence: TGTGCCAGCAGTGCCGGGACCCCCAGAGAGACCCAGTACTTC.